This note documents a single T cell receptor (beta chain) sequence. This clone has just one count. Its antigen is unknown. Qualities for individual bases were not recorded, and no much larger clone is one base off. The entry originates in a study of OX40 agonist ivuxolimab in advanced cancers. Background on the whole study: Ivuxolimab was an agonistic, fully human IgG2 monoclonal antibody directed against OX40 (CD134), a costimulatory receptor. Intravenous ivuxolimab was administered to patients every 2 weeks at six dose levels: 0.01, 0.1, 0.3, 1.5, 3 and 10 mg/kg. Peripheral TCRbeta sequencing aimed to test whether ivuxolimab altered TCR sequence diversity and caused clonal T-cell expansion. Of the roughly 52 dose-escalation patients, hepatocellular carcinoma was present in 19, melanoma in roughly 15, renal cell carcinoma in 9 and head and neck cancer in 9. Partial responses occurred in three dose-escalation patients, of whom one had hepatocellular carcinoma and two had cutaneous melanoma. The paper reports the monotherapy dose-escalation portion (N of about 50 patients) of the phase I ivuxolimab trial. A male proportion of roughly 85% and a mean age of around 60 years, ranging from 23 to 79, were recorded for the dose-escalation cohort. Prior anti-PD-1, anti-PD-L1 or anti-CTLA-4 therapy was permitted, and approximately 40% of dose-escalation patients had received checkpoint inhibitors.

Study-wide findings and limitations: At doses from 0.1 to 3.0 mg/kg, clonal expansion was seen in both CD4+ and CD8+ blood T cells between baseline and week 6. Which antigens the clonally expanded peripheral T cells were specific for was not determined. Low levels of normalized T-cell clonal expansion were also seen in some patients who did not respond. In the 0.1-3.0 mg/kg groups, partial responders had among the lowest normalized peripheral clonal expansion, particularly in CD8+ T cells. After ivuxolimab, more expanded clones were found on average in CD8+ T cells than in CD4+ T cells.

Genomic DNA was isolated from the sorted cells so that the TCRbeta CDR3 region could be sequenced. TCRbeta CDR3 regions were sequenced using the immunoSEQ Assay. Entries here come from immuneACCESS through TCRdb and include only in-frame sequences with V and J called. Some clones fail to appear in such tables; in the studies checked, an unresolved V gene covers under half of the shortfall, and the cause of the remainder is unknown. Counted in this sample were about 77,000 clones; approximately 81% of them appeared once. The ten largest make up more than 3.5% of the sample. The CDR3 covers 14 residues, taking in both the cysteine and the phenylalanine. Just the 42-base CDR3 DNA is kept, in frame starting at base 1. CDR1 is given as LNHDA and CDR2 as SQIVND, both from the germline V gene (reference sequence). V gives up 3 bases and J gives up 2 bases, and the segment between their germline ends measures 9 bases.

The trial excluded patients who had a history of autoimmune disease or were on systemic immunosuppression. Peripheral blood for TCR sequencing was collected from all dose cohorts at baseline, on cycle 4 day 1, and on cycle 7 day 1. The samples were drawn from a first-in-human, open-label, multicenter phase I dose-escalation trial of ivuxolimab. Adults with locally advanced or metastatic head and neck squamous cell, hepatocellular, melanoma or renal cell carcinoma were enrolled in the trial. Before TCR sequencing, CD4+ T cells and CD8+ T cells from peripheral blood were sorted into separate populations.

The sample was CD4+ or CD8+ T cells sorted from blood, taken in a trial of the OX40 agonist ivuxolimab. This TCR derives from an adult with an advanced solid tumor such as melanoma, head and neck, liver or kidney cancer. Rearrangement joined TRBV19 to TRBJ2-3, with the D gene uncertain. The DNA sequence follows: TGTGCCAGTAGTATTGAAGGACCCACAGATACGCAGTATTTT. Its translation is CASSIEGPTDTQYF.